The 28 T cell receptor beta chains below all came from one sample that was sequenced in a study of shared clonotypes between healthy human individuals. Clones were sequenced by immunoSEQ multiplex PCR, and TCRdb holds only the in-frame ones, with some missing. The sample includes around 1 million clones, approximately 80% of them seen just once. The sample was memory CD4+ T cells sorted from blood. Subset described: CD45RA-negative fraction. The receptors were gathered from a young man in good health.

The rearrangement joins TRBV5-8 to TRBJ2-5; the D is unclear. The CDR3 covers 15 residues. Looked up from germline, CDR1 is SGHTS and CDR2 is YDEGEE. Trimming removed 0 bases at V and 2 bases at J, with 11 bases between. The CDR3: CASSLAAARQETQYF. As DNA, the CDR3 is TGTGCCAGCAGCTTGGCCGCGGCACGGCAAGAGACCCAGTACTTC.

This clone was detected once. This chain uses TRBV7-2 with TRBJ2-4; tentative D call: TRBD1 (5 bases). The CDR3 extends over 16 amino acids. V was trimmed by 6 bases and J by 0 bases, leaving 15 bases between them. Germline assignment: CDR1 SGHTA and CDR2 FQGNSA. CDR3 region: CASSRPPQGAKNIQYF. In nucleotides, the CDR3 is TGTGCCAGCAGTCGTCCCCCCCAGGGAGCCAAAAACATTCAGTACTTC.

The chain joins TRBV6-4 to TRBJ1-2; TRBD1 aligns across 7 bases. Per the germline V gene, CDR1 is MRHNA and CDR2 is SNTAGT. The trim removed 6 bases at V and 1 base at J, leaving 17 bases unmatched. The CDR3 is 18 residues long. CDR3 DNA sequence: TGTGCCAGCAGGGGGGATACTCGACAGGGTACCTTTAACTATGGCTACACCTTC. This codes for CASRGDTRQGTFNYGYTF.

This clone was seen a few times. Written as DNA, the CDR3 is TGTGCCAGCATGAGGGGATCCTACGAGCAGTACTTC. It codes for CASMRGSYEQYF. The chain combines TRBV6-1 with TRBJ2-7, with D perhaps given as TRBD1 or TRBD2 (5 bases each). The V gene lost 7 bases and the J gene lost 1 base, with 8 bases spanning the gap. The V gene's germline CDR1 is MNHNS and CDR2 SASEGT. The CDR3 is 12 amino acids.

The rearrangement links TRBV9 to TRBJ1-3; perhaps TRBD1 as D (6 bases). V dropped 5 bases and J dropped 4 bases, with 16 bases sitting between them. Germline CDR1 SGDLS, CDR2 YYNGEE. This CDR3 spans 15 amino acids. The CDR3, as DNA: TGTGCCAGCAGTGCCGACAGGCCTGGAGGAAACACCATATATTTT. It codes for CASSADRPGGNTIYF. Full variable domain (remainder filled in from reference TRBV9 and TRBJ1-3): DSGVTQTPKHLITATGQRVTLRCSPRSGDLSVYWYQQSLDQGLQFLIQYYNGEERAKGNILERFSAQQFPDLHSELNLSSLELGDSALYFCASSADRPGGNTIYFGEGSWLTVV.

The rearrangement links TRBV11-2 to TRBJ2-7; TRBD2 agrees at 7 bases. Germline lookup yields CDR1 SGHAT and CDR2 FQNNGV. The CDR3 extends over 15 amino acids. V lost 0 bases, J lost 2 bases, and 4 bases stayed unmatched. The DNA of the CDR3 is TGTGCCAGCAGCTTAGACGGGGGGAAACCCTACGAGCAGTACTTC. Protein: CASSLDGGKPYEQYF.

The CDR3 sequence is CASSSEGQGALGANVLTF. The CDR3, as DNA: TGTGCCAGCAGCTCAGAGGGACAGGGGGCGCTTGGGGCCAACGTCCTGACTTTC. V and J are TRBV11-2 and TRBJ2-6; 12 bases line up with TRBD1. Germline lookup yields CDR1 SGHAT and CDR2 FQNNGV. This CDR3 has 18 amino acids. V lost 4 bases, J lost 3 bases, and 7 bases stayed unmatched.

This clone was picked up a small number of times. The rearrangement uses TRBV2 and TRBJ1-5; unclear D gene. The CDR3 runs to 14 residues. V gave up 2 bases and J gave up 3 bases, with 8 bases separating them. Germline values: CDR1 SNHLY, CDR2 FYNNEI. The CDR3 region has the DNA TGTGCCAGCAGTGAACTCCAGTCCAATCAGCCCCAGCATTTT. As protein: CASSELQSNQPQHF.

This clone was picked up a small number of times. The CDR3 sequence is CASSAQAVQSSAQHF. DNA of the CDR3: TGTGCCAGCAGTGCCCAGGCAGTTCAGTCTTCGGCCCAGCATTTT. The V and J genes are TRBV2 and TRBJ1-5; D gene uncertain. The V gene's germline CDR1 is SNHLY and CDR2 FYNNEI. Trimming took 4 bases from V and 11 from J, leaving 21 bases between them. The CDR3 totals 15 residues.

This sequence joins TRBV5-1 and TRBJ1-4; D is undetermined. CDR3 size: 14 residues. CDR1 and CDR2 (germline): SGHRS, YFSETQ. V lost 4 bases, J lost 6 bases, and 13 bases lay in between. For the CDR3, the DNA is TGCGCCAGCAGCCGGGTACCCGGGGATGAAAAACTGTTTTTT. Its translation is CASSRVPGDEKLFF. Together with reference TRBV5-1 and TRBJ1-4, the CDR3 gives the full variable domain: KAGVTQTPRYLIKTRGQQVTLSCSPISGHRSVSWYQQTPGQGLQFLFEYFSETQRNKGNFPGRFSGRQFSNSRSEMNVSTLELGDSALYLCASSRVPGDEKLFFGSGTQLSVL.

The chain recombines TRBV28 with TRBJ1-5; D is ambiguous. V was pared by 5 bases and J by 4 bases, with 21 bases between. CDR1 and CDR2 from the germline V gene are MDHEN and SYDVKM. This CDR3 region has 17 residues. CDR3 sequence: CASSRKGLIGANQPQHF. DNA for the CDR3: TGTGCCAGCAGTAGAAAAGGTCTCATCGGAGCAAATCAGCCCCAGCATTTT.

The chain has TRBV6-5 and TRBJ1-2; D gene unclear. Germline V gives CDR1 MNHEY, CDR2 SVGAGI. The CDR3 length is 16 residues. The V gene lost 3 bases and the J gene lost 3 bases, with 17 bases spanning the gap. CDR3 sequence reads: CASSYRSAGPDYGYTF. The DNA for the CDR3 is TGTGCCAGCAGTTATAGGTCCGCAGGACCTGACTATGGCTACACCTTC.

This clone was recorded once. The chain uses TRBV11-2 and TRBJ2-3; 9 bases are a match to TRBD2. The germline V gene encodes CDR1 SGHAT and CDR2 FQNNGV. The CDR3 is 17 amino acids. V dropped 1 base and J dropped 4; count of bases not matched to a gene: 9. The CDR3 nucleotides read TGTGCCAGCAGCTTAGCCCCAGCGGGAGGTGGTCCAGATACGCAGTATTTT. Translation: CASSLAPAGGGPDTQYF.

The chain uses TRBV4-3 and TRBJ2-5; TRBD2 aligns across 10 bases. The CDR3 sequence is 15 residues long. The V and J ends lost 0 bases and 11 bases, in that order; junction bases with no gene match: 9. Looked up from germline, CDR1 is LGHNA and CDR2 is YSLEER. The CDR3 protein is CASSQDPASGRQQYF. The CDR3 DNA sequence: TGCGCCAGCAGCCAAGATCCGGCTAGCGGGAGACAGCAGTACTTC.

This chain links TRBV29-1 with TRBJ2-7; 8 nucleotides agree with TRBD2. Germline CDR1 reads SQVTM; CDR2 reads ANQGSEA. The CDR3 covers 14 residues. V shed 4 bases, J shed 2 bases, and the junction held 7 bases outside the gene matches. The CDR3 is CSVGAAGATYEQYF. In DNA form, the CDR3 reads TGCAGCGTTGGTGCAGCGGGGGCCACCTACGAGCAGTACTTC.

To note about this clone: A read error is possible here, since a much larger clone lies one base away. Other DNA sequences within the sample encode an identical CDR3. This chain joins TRBV6-6 and TRBJ1-1, with D uncertain. Germline V gene data show CDR1 as MNHNY and CDR2 as SVGAGI (reference sequence). CDR3 length equals 13 residues. Trimming cost V 2 bases and J 1 base, with 5 bases left between them. Here the CDR3 DNA reads TGTGCCAGCAGTTACATGGGGAACACTGAAGCTTTCTTT. Translated: CASSYMGNTEAFF.

V and J are TRBV7-2 and TRBJ2-3; TRBD2 matches at 8 bases. Germline V lookup: CDR1 SGHTA, CDR2 FQGNSA. The CDR3 is made up of 14 amino acids. Germline trimming cut 2 bases from V and 8 bases from J; bases unmatched to any gene: 6. DNA of the CDR3: TGTGCCAGCAGCTTACCGTCCGGGGGGGCTACGCAGTATTTT. It specifies CASSLPSGGATQYF.

V usage is TRBV10-2 and J usage is TRBJ2-4; 7 positions match TRBD1. The length of the CDR3 is 19 residues. Germline lookup yields CDR1 WSHSY and CDR2 SAAADI. The trim removed 0 bases at V and 0 bases at J, leaving 11 bases unmatched. CDR3 amino acids: CASSESNVGTDIAKNIQYF. The CDR3 coding sequence is TGCGCCAGCAGTGAGTCGAATGTCGGGACAGACATAGCCAAAAACATTCAGTACTTC.

The J gene is TRBJ2-5, the V gene TRBV28; 7 positions match TRBD1. The CDR3 extends over 15 amino acids. Trimming took 4 bases from V and 4 from J; bases not matched to a gene: 9. Germline V CDR1 and CDR2: MDHEN, SYDVKM. CDR3 coding DNA: TGTGCCAGCAGTTCAGTCAGGGGGTCCGTAGAGACCCAGTACTTC. Protein sequence: CASSSVRGSVETQYF.

V is TRBV5-4 and J is TRBJ2-5, with D perhaps given as TRBD1 or TRBD2 (5 bases each). CDR3 length: 14 amino acids. V was trimmed by 0 bases and J by 6 bases, leaving 12 bases between them. Germline CDR1 SGHNT, CDR2 YYREEE (reference sequence). The CDR3 DNA reads TGTGCCAGCAGCTTGGAGTCGGGGCTACAGACCCAGTACTTC. Protein: CASSLESGLQTQYF.

The chain has TRBV5-1 and TRBJ2-2; the D gene is possibly TRBD2 (5 bases). There are 14 residues in the CDR3. Germline-derived CDR1 and CDR2 are SGHRS and YFSETQ. V was pared by 2 bases and J by 1 base, with 6 bases between. The CDR3 loop is CASSFAGNTGELFF. CDR3 bases: TGCGCCAGCAGCTTTGCGGGGAACACCGGGGAGCTGTTTTTT.

J is TRBJ2-7 and V is TRBV18, with D maybe TRBD2 (5 bases). V was pared by 1 base and J by 3 bases, with 7 bases between. The CDR3 consists of 13 residues. In germline, CDR1 is KGHSH, CDR2 LQKENI. CDR3 residues: CASSPQTIYEQYF. Written as DNA, the CDR3 is TGTGCCAGCTCACCACAGACTATCTACGAGCAGTACTTC.

The chain has TRBV5-6 and TRBJ1-1, with D unresolved. Trimming left V 0 bases short and J 0 bases short, with 6 bases between. This CDR3 spans 14 amino acids. Germline V lookup: CDR1 SGHDT, CDR2 YYEEEE. The CDR3 DNA follows: TGTGCCAGCAGCTTGGTGGGGATGAACACTGAAGCTTTCTTT. This translates into CASSLVGMNTEAFF.

This clone has more than one count but fewer than ten. Here the CDR3 DNA reads TGCGCCAGCAGCCGGATGTTCTCAGAGACCCAGTACTTC. Translating it yields CASSRMFSETQYF. The chain joins TRBV4-1 to TRBJ2-5, with D unclear. V was pared by 4 bases and J by 4 bases, with 10 bases between. The CDR3 loop spans 13 amino acids. The germline gives CDR1 MGHRA, CDR2 YSYEKL.

The chain links TRBV4-1 to TRBJ2-1; the match to TRBD2 covers 10 bases. V gave up 4 bases and J gave up 0 bases; unmatched junction bases: 6. This CDR3 contains 17 residues. CDR1 and CDR2 from the germline V gene are MGHRA and YSYEKL. CDR3 sequence: CASSPNPSGSSYNEQFF. CDR3 DNA sequence: TGCGCCAGCAGCCCGAACCCTAGCGGGAGCTCCTACAATGAGCAGTTCTTC.

The chain is built from TRBV7-9 and TRBJ1-1; D gene unclear. Germline loops: CDR1 SEHNR, CDR2 FQNEAQ (reference sequence). Deletions cut 5 bases from V and 7 bases from J, with 11 bases between. CDR3 size: 12 residues. CDR3 sequence: CASSRTDHEAFF. In nucleotides, the CDR3 is TGTGCCAGCAGCCGGACCGATCATGAAGCTTTCTTT.

The chain combines TRBV5-1 with TRBJ2-7; TRBD2 matches at 7 bases. Unmatched junction bases numbered 3, after V lost 1 base and J lost 2 bases. The CDR3 spans 14 residues. Germline values: CDR1 SGHRS, CDR2 YFSETQ. The CDR3, as DNA: TGCGCCAGCAGCTTGCTTAGCGGGCCCTACGAGCAGTACTTC. As protein: CASSLLSGPYEQYF.

V usage is TRBV5-1 and J usage is TRBJ1-2, with a possible D match to TRBD1 (5 bases). CDR3 length: 14 amino acids. The V gene lost 4 bases and the J gene lost 5 bases, with 15 bases spanning the gap. Germline CDR1 reads SGHRS; CDR2 reads YFSETQ. The CDR3 sequence: CASSDPSGGYGYTF. CDR3 DNA sequence: TGCGCCAGCAGCGATCCGAGTGGGGGTTATGGCTACACCTTC. Based on the CDR3 plus reference TRBV5-1 and TRBJ1-2, the full variable domain is KAGVTQTPRYLIKTRGQQVTLSCSPISGHRSVSWYQQTPGQGLQFLFEYFSETQRNKGNFPGRFSGRQFSNSRSEMNVSTLELGDSALYLCASSDPSGGYGYTFGSGTRLTVV.